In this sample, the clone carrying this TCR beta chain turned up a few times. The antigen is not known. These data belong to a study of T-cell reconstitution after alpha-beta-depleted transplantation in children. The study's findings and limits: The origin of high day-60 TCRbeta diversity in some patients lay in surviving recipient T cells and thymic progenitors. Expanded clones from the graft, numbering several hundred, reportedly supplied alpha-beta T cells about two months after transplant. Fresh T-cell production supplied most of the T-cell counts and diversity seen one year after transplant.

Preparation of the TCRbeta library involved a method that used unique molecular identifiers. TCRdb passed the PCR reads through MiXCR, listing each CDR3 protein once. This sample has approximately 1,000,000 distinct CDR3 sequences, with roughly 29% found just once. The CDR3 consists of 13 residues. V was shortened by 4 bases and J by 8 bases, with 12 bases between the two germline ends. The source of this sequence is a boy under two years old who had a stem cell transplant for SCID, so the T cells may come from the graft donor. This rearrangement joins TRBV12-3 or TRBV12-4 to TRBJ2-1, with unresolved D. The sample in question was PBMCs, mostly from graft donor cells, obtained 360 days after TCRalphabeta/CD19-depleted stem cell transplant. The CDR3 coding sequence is TGTGCCAGCAGTTCCTTCTCTGGTGATGAGCAGTTCTTC. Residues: CASSSFSGDEQFF.